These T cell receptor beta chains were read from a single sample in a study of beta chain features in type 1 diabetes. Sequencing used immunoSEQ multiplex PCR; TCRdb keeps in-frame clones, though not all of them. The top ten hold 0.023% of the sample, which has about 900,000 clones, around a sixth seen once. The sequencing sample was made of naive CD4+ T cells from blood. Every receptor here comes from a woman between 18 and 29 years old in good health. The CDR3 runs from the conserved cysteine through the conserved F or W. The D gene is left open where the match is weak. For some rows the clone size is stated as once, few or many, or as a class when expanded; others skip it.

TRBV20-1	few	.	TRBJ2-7	CSATTGLEQYF	TGCAGTGCAACTACAGGGCTCGAGCAGTACTTC
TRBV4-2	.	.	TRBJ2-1	CASSQPGSYNEQFF	TGTGCCAGCAGCCAACCGGGGTCCTACAATGAGCAGTTCTTC
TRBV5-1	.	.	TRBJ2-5	CASSLVGAETQYF	TGCGCCAGCAGCTTGGTAGGCGCGGAGACCCAGTACTTC
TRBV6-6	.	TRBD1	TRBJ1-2	CASSGDRANGYTF	TGTGCCAGCAGTGGGGACAGGGCGAACGGCTACACCTTC
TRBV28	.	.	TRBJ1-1	CASSLGTEAFF	TGTGCCAGTTCTTTAGGCACTGAAGCTTTCTTT
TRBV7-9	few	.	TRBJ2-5	CASSRIRAQETQYF	TGTGCCAGCAGCCGAATCCGGGCTCAAGAGACCCAGTACTTC
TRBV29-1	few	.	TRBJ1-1	CSVARVMNTEAFF	TGCAGCGTTGCAAGAGTCATGAACACTGAAGCTTTCTTT
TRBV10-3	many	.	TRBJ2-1	CAIRQVNEQFF	TGTGCCATCCGCCAAGTCAATGAGCAGTTCTTC
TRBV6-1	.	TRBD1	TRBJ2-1	CASSHGTVYNEQFF	TGTGCCAGCAGTCACGGGACAGTCTACAATGAGCAGTTCTTC
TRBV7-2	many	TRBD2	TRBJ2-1	CASSSLAGGEQFF	TGTGCCAGCAGCTCCTTAGCGGGAGGCGAGCAGTTCTTC
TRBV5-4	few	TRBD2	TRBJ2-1	CASSSGLAGGNEQFF	TGTGCCAGCAGCTCCGGACTAGCGGGCGGCAATGAGCAGTTCTTC
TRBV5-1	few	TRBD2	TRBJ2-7	CASSLSGSPYEQYF	TGCGCCAGCAGCCTTAGCGGGTCTCCTTACGAGCAGTACTTC
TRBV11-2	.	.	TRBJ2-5	CASSLARRETQYF	TGTGCCAGCAGCTTAGCTAGAAGGGAGACCCAGTACTTC
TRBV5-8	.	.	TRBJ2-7	CASSLRVYEQYF	TGTGCCAGCAGCTTGCGAGTCTACGAGCAGTACTTC
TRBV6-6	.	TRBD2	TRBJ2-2	CASQREVEGELFF	TGTGCCTCACAACGGGAGGTCGAGGGGGAGCTGTTTTTT
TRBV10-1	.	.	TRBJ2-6	CASSDTGANVLTF	TGCGCCAGCTCGGACACTGGGGCCAACGTCCTGACTTTC
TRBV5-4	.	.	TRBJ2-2	CASSLRENTGELFF	TGTGCCAGCAGCTTGCGGGAGAACACCGGGGAGCTGTTTTTT
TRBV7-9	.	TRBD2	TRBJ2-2	CASRGTSGDTGELFF	TGTGCCAGCAGAGGGACTAGCGGAGACACCGGGGAGCTGTTTTTT
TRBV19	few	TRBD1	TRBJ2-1	CASSGTGGRNEQFF	TGTGCCAGTAGTGGGACAGGGGGCCGGAATGAGCAGTTCTTC
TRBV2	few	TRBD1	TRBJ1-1	CASDRGTEAFF	TGTGCCAGCGACAGGGGCACTGAAGCTTTCTTT
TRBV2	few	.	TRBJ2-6	CASYRAPRSGANVLTF	TGTGCCAGCTACCGGGCCCCTCGGTCTGGGGCCAACGTCCTGACTTTC
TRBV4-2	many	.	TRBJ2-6	CASSQVGWGTGANVLTF	TGTGCCAGCAGCCAAGTTGGTTGGGGGACTGGGGCCAACGTCCTGACTTTC
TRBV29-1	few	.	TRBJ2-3	CSVEGRATDTQYF	TGCAGCGTTGAGGGTAGGGCCACAGATACGCAGTATTTT
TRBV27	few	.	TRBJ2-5	CASSSPGLEETQYF	TGTGCCAGCAGTTCCCCGGGACTCGAAGAGACCCAGTACTTC
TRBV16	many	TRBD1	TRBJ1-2	CASSQSRGQLGYTF	TGTGCCAGCAGCCAATCTCGGGGACAGCTTGGCTACACCTTC
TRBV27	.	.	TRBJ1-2	CASSLKGQGYGYTF	TGTGCCAGCAGTTTAAAGGGACAAGGTTATGGCTACACCTTC
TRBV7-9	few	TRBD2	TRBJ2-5	CASSLVGLAGQETQYF	TGTGCCAGCAGCTTAGTTGGACTAGCGGGGCAAGAGACCCAGTACTTC
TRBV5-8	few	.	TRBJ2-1	CASSSGPSSYNEQFF	TGTGCCAGCAGCTCGGGACCGAGCTCCTACAATGAGCAGTTCTTC
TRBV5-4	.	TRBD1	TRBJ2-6	CAGTYRTGRHSGANVLTF	TGTGCCGGTACATACAGGACAGGGCGGCACTCTGGGGCCAACGTCCTGACTTTC
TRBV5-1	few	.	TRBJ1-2	CASSPDPAGTGYTF	TGCGCCAGCAGCCCTGACCCCGCGGGGACGGGCTACACCTTC
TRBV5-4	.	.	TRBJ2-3	CASSFVGRGADTQYF	TGTGCCAGCAGCTTTGTGGGTAGGGGGGCAGATACGCAGTATTTT
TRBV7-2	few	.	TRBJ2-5	CASSLAWKETQYF	TGTGCCAGCAGCTTAGCTTGGAAAGAGACCCAGTACTTC
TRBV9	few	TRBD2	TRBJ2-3	CASSLTSGTTDTQYF	TGTGCCAGCAGCCTAACTAGCGGGACCACAGATACGCAGTATTTT
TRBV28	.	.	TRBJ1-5	CASSPQGSSNQPQHF	TGTGCCAGCAGTCCTCAGGGGAGTAGCAATCAGCCCCAGCATTTT
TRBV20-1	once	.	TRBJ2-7	CSASNVDEQYF	TGCAGTGCTAGTAACGTAGACGAACAGTACTTC
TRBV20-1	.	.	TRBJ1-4	CSGLTNEKLFF	TGCAGTGGCTTGACAAATGAAAAACTGTTTTTT
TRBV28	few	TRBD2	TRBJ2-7	CASSLPSTSGSYEQYF	TGTGCCAGCAGCCTGCCCTCAACTAGCGGGAGCTACGAGCAGTACTTC
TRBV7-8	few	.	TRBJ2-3	CASSFLRDSDTQYF	TGTGCCAGCAGCTTTTTGCGGGATTCAGATACGCAGTATTTT
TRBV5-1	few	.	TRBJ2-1	CASSLGGSYNEQFF	TGCGCCAGCAGCTTGGGAGGGAGCTACAATGAGCAGTTCTTC
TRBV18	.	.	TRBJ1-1	CASSPTGGTEAFF	TGTGCCAGCTCACCGACAGGAGGAACTGAAGCTTTCTTT